A selection of T cell receptor beta chains follows, all from one sample in a study of response to subunit inactivated influenza vaccine. TCRdb reprocessed the RT-PCR reads with MiXCR, giving one entry per CDR3 protein. This table has roughly 520,000 distinct CDR3 sequences, about 25% appearing once. Source: CD4+ T cells sorted from PBMCs, taken 4 to 6 days after vaccination. Source of these receptors: a man aged 45-65 years who received an inactivated influenza vaccine. Both conserved end residues are part of each CDR3. D genes are given only for firm matches. The size of a clone is reported for some rows only, either as once, few or many, or as a class for expanded clones.

v_call: TRBV7-8
clone_size: few
j_call: TRBJ1-6
d_call: NA
cdr3_nt: TGTGCCAGCAGCTTAGAGCGGATGAATTCACCCCTCCACTTT
cdr3_aa: CASSLERMNSPLHF

v_call: TRBV24-1
clone_size: few
j_call: TRBJ1-5
d_call: NA
cdr3_nt: TGTGCCACCAGTGGGGCGGGGAATCAGCCCCAGCATTTT
cdr3_aa: CATSGAGNQPQHF

v_call: TRBV7-2
clone_size: NA
j_call: TRBJ2-1
d_call: NA
cdr3_nt: TGTGCCAGCAGCCCTAGCCGAGGGGGTTCGGATGAGCAGTTCTTC
cdr3_aa: CASSPSRGGSDEQFF

v_call: TRBV28
clone_size: few
j_call: TRBJ2-7
d_call: NA
cdr3_nt: TGTGCCAGCAGCGCCGGGACGGGCTCCTACGAGCAGTACTTC
cdr3_aa: CASSAGTGSYEQYF

v_call: TRBV20-1
clone_size: few
j_call: TRBJ2-7
d_call: TRBD1
cdr3_nt: TGCAGTGCTAGGGGGACAGGGAGTTACGAGCAGTACTTC
cdr3_aa: CSARGTGSYEQYF

v_call: TRBV12-3/TRBV12-4
clone_size: NA
j_call: TRBJ2-7
d_call: TRBD1
cdr3_nt: TGTGCCAGCAGCCACCATATAGGGACAGGGTCGGGGAAAAGCTCCTACGAGCAGTACTTC
cdr3_aa: CASSHHIGTGSGKSSYEQYF

v_call: TRBV12-3/TRBV12-4
clone_size: NA
j_call: TRBJ2-5
d_call: TRBD1
cdr3_nt: TGTGCCAGCAGGATCGGGACAGGGGCGCAAGAGACCCAGTACTTC
cdr3_aa: CASRIGTGAQETQYF

v_call: TRBV12-3/TRBV12-4
clone_size: many
j_call: TRBJ1-2
d_call: NA
cdr3_nt: TGTGCCAGCAGTGGGGGTTATGGCTACACCTTC
cdr3_aa: CASSGGYGYTF

v_call: TRBV29-1
clone_size: few
j_call: TRBJ2-7
d_call: NA
cdr3_nt: TGCAGCGTTGCCGGTGGGGATTGGGTCGAGCAGTACTTC
cdr3_aa: CSVAGGDWVEQYF

v_call: TRBV4-3
clone_size: NA
j_call: TRBJ2-2
d_call: NA
cdr3_nt: TGCGCCAGCAGCCAAGCCCGGGGGACAAACACCGGGGAGCTGTTTTTT
cdr3_aa: CASSQARGTNTGELFF

v_call: TRBV18
clone_size: NA
j_call: TRBJ2-1
d_call: TRBD1
cdr3_nt: TGTGCCAGCTCACCACGGGGACAGGGAATGGGCAATGAGCAGTTCTTC
cdr3_aa: CASSPRGQGMGNEQFF

v_call: TRBV4-3
clone_size: NA
j_call: TRBJ2-1
d_call: NA
cdr3_nt: TGCGCCAGCAGCCAAAACCGGGGCCATGAGCAGTTCTTC
cdr3_aa: CASSQNRGHEQFF

v_call: TRBV5-4
clone_size: NA
j_call: TRBJ2-1
d_call: TRBD1
cdr3_nt: TGTGCCAGCAGCTGGGACAGCCACTACTACAATGAGCAGTTCTTC
cdr3_aa: CASSWDSHYYNEQFF

v_call: TRBV15
clone_size: once
j_call: TRBJ1-2
d_call: NA
cdr3_nt: TGTGCCACCAGCAGAGAGGTGTTCTCTGGCTACACCTTC
cdr3_aa: CATSREVFSGYTF